These 9 T cell receptor beta chains were sequenced from one sample in a study of radiation and T cells in renal cell carcinoma. Sequencing was performed with immunoSEQ multiplex PCR; in TCRdb, only in-frame clones are kept and a portion is missing. The data show about 140,000 clones, around four fifths seen once. Stated time point: baseline pretreatment blood. Treatment defined: 15 Gy SBRT to primary tumor, nephrectomy 4 weeks later. The input for sequencing was blood, taken from a patient whose treatment included radiotherapy and nephrectomy. The receptor set was obtained from a woman aged 50 to 65 with renal cell carcinoma.

The chain employs TRBV9 and TRBJ1-1; D is ambiguous. Germline V gene lookup returns CDR1 SGDLS and CDR2 YYNGEE. The CDR3 spans 12 residues. Trimming removed 3 bases at V and 2 bases at J, with 5 bases between. CDR3 loop: CASSGVNTEAFF. In nucleotides, the CDR3 is TGTGCCAGCAGCGGGGTTAACACTGAAGCTTTCTTT. Full variable domain (outside the CDR3, taken from reference TRBV9 and TRBJ1-1): DSGVTQTPKHLITATGQRVTLRCSPRSGDLSVYWYQQSLDQGLQFLIQYYNGEERAKGNILERFSAQQFPDLHSELNLSSLELGDSALYFCASSGVNTEAFFGQGTRLTVV.

J is TRBJ2-2 and V is TRBV7-9; D call uncertain. V was pared by 4 bases and J by 2 bases, with 5 bases between. Germline loops: CDR1 SEHNR, CDR2 FQNEAQ (reference sequence). The CDR3 length is 13 residues. Written as DNA, the CDR3 is TGTGCCAGCAGCTCTACCAACACCGGGGAGCTGTTTTTT. Its translation: CASSSTNTGELFF.

V and J are TRBV6-6 and TRBJ1-2; a weak D match, TRBD1 (5 bases). CDR1 and CDR2 (germline): MNHNY, SVGAGI (reference sequence). The CDR3 length is 13 residues. Trimming left V 6 bases short and J 4 bases short, with 12 bases between. CDR3 coding DNA: TGTGCCAGCAGCCCGACAGACATCTATGGCTACACCTTC. Translation: CASSPTDIYGYTF.

This chain uses TRBV6-5 with TRBJ2-7, with D possibly matching TRBD1 (6 bases). The germline V gene encodes CDR1 MNHEY and CDR2 SVGAGI. CDR3 length equals 14 residues. Trimming removed 8 bases at V and 0 bases at J, with 14 bases between. CDR3 sequence reads: CASGPQGTSYEQYF. DNA for the CDR3: TGTGCCAGCGGCCCCCAGGGGACCTCCTACGAGCAGTACTTC.

Only one count was recorded for this clone. The chain carries TRBV28 and TRBJ2-7; 10 bases match TRBD2. The V and J ends lost 7 bases and 1 base, in that order; junction bases with no gene match: 4. The CDR3 has 14 residues. Germline V gene data show CDR1 as MDHEN and CDR2 as SYDVKM. The CDR3 sequence: CASTEAGGSYEQYF. CDR3 sequence (DNA): TGTGCCAGCACAGAAGCGGGAGGGTCCTACGAGCAGTACTTC.

The chain recombines TRBV30 with TRBJ1-2, with TRBD1 matching over 9 bases. Germline CDR1 and CDR2: GTSNPN and SVGIG (reference sequence). V shed 0 bases, J shed 10 bases, and the junction held 9 bases outside the gene matches. This CDR3 region has 14 residues. CDR3: CAWSVLVGQGLYTF. CDR3 bases: TGTGCCTGGAGTGTACTGGTGGGACAGGGACTCTACACCTTC.

The rearrangement joins TRBV2 to TRBJ2-7; D tentatively reads TRBD1 or TRBD2 (6 bases each). This CDR3 is 16 amino acids long. Germline V gene sequence: CDR1 SNHLY, CDR2 FYNNEI. V lost 4 bases and J 4 bases, leaving 20 bases between the germline ends. In nucleotides, the CDR3 is TGTGCCAGCAGTGGAGGGGGGAAAGCCCTCGAGTACGAGCAGTACTTC. This gives the protein CASSGGGKALEYEQYF.

The chain recombines TRBV6-5 with TRBJ1-2, with 9 nucleotides matching TRBD1. CDR1 is MNHEY, CDR2 SVGAGI, per germline. CDR3 length: 14 amino acids. The J segment lost 7 bases and the V segment lost 5 bases, leaving 8 bases of the junction unmatched. The CDR3 coding sequence is TGTGCCAGCAGTGAGGACAGGGGTTTTGGTGGCTACACCTTC. This codes for CASSEDRGFGGYTF.

This clone occurred a few times. At one boundary the junction diverges from the germline segment, which might be a read error. V gene TRBV11-2 combines with J gene TRBJ2-7; perhaps TRBD2 as D (5 bases). This CDR3 is built from 13 residues. Germline V gene data show CDR1 as SGHAT and CDR2 as FQNNGV. CDR3 sequence (DNA): TGTGCCAGCAGGTTAGCGATCGGCAGCGAGCAGTACTTC. It specifies CASRLAIGSEQYF.